The sequence of this T cell receptor beta chain was determined in a study of beta chain features in type 1 diabetes. V dropped 3 bases and J dropped 3; count of bases not matched to a gene: 9. Per the germline V gene, CDR1 is GTSNPN and CDR2 is SVGIG (reference sequence). The CDR3 extends over 15 amino acids. The isolated RNA, all of it, was reverse transcribed, so expressed TCRB transcripts were what got sequenced. TCRdb's table, derived via immunoSEQ multiplex PCR, lists solely in-frame clones and lacks some. Among about 700,000 clones listed, 10% to 15% were seen once. This clone was found a few times. The target antigen is unknown. Study-level points and caveats: Compared with healthy donors, patients appeared to share more similar naive, central memory and regulatory TCRB repertoires. TCRB CDR3 length was moderately but significantly reduced in all four CD4+ subsets of Type 1 diabetes patients. TCRB rearrangement may or may not be influenced by HLA type; here this remained unresolved.

The TCR comes from a man younger than 35 with type 1 diabetes. Material: naive CD4+ T cells from blood. The chain combines TRBV30 with TRBJ2-3, with TRBD1 matching 7 bases. DNA for the CDR3: TGTGCCTGGAGCAGACAGGGCCAAGGTACAGATACGCAGTATTTT. It encodes CAWSRQGQGTDTQYF.